Listed here are 24 T cell receptor beta chains from one sample, sequenced in a study of blood T cell repertoires in COVID-19. Repertoires were generated with immunoSEQ multiplex PCR, while TCRdb's copy carries only in-frame clones and drops some. The sample lists approximately 180,000 clones, approximately 85% seen once, with under 3.5% in the top ten. Material for sequencing was peripheral blood. The origin of the receptors is a man aged 60 to 75 with acute or convalescent COVID-19.

The gene calls are TRBV27 and TRBJ1-6, with 12 bases aligning to TRBD1. With V trimmed by 5 bases and J by 9 bases, 8 bases remained unmatched. The CDR3 has 16 residues. Germline V gene data show CDR1 as MNHEY and CDR2 as SMNVEV (reference sequence). CDR3 nucleotides: TGTGCCAGCAGTGCGGGGACAGGGGGCAGGAGTTCACCCCTCCACTTT. Protein product: CASSAGTGGRSSPLHF.

The rearrangement links TRBV28 to TRBJ2-6; the D gene is possibly TRBD2 (5 bases). This CDR3 is 16 amino acids long. Trimming took off 6 bases at V and 0 bases at J, with 12 bases between the two ends. CDR1 and CDR2 (germline): MDHEN, SYDVKM. The CDR3 region is CASSPSAGSGANVLTF. As DNA, the CDR3 is TGTGCCAGCAGCCCCTCGGCGGGCTCTGGGGCCAACGTCCTGACTTTC.

The chain carries TRBV7-3 and TRBJ2-2; a weak D match, TRBD1 (6 bases). Trimming took off 5 bases at V and 6 bases at J, with 13 bases between the two ends. This CDR3 has 14 amino acids. Germline V gene sequence: CDR1 SGHTA, CDR2 FQGTGA. The CDR3 here is CASSPQGRAGELFF. In DNA, the CDR3 is TGTGCCAGCAGCCCACAGGGCAGGGCCGGGGAGCTGTTTTTT.

This chain links TRBV6-6 with TRBJ1-4; maybe TRBD1 (6 bases). In germline, CDR1 is MNHNY, CDR2 SVGAGI (reference sequence). The CDR3 is 13 amino acids. With 10 bases removed from V and 4 bases from J, the gap between germline ends came to 13 bases. CDR3 sequence: CAIRGSSNEKLFF. The CDR3 DNA is TGTGCCATCAGGGGCTCGAGTAATGAAAAACTGTTTTTT.

V is TRBV27 and J is TRBJ2-3, with D possibly TRBD1 on 6 matching bases. Germline-derived CDR1 and CDR2 are MNHEY and SMNVEV (reference sequence). The CDR3 runs to 14 residues. Trimming shortened V by 3 bases and J by 10 bases, and 17 bases separated the two germline ends. The CDR3 here is CASSFEGESVPQYF. DNA for the CDR3: TGTGCCAGCAGTTTTGAGGGGGAAAGTGTTCCGCAGTATTTT.

The V call is TRBV9, the J call TRBJ2-7; TRBD1 agrees at 7 bases. After removal of 3 bases from V and 2 bases from J, the junction contained 5 bases not matched to a gene. There are 14 residues in the CDR3. Germline CDR1 is SGDLS and CDR2 is YYNGEE. The CDR3 coding sequence is TGTGCCAGCAGCGACCGGGACAGAGCCTACGAGCAGTACTTC. Its translation: CASSDRDRAYEQYF.

The chain couples TRBV15 to TRBJ2-1; 9 bases align to TRBD2. Losses at the gene ends were 0 bases for V and 1 base for J; bases not matched to a gene: 7. Germline assignment: CDR1 LNHNV and CDR2 YYDKDF (reference sequence). The CDR3 is made up of 18 amino acids. The CDR3 reads CATSRDRVAGVSYNEQFF. DNA of the CDR3: TGTGCCACCAGCAGAGATCGGGTAGCGGGAGTTTCCTACAATGAGCAGTTCTTC.

This clone was counted a few times. The chain recombines TRBV7-2 with TRBJ2-2; a possible D gene is TRBD1 (6 bases). CDR1 and CDR2 from the germline V gene are SGHTA and FQGNSA. The V end was cut by 0 bases, the J end by 7 bases, with 18 bases between. The CDR3 has 17 amino acids. The CDR3 is CASSLAGQGNGGGELFF. CDR3 DNA: TGTGCCAGCAGCTTAGCGGGGCAGGGGAACGGTGGCGGGGAGCTGTTTTTT.

The chain is built from TRBV7-8 and TRBJ1-2; 11 bases align to TRBD1. Germline V lookup: CDR1 SGHVS, CDR2 FQNEAQ. V gave up 4 bases and J gave up 4 bases; unmatched junction bases: 5. CDR3 length: 15 amino acids. The CDR3 DNA sequence: TGTGCCAGCAGCTCAAGGACAGGGGGCCGCTATGGCTACACCTTC. Its protein product is CASSSRTGGRYGYTF.

This clone was counted between two and nine times. The chain couples TRBV7-2 to TRBJ2-1, with 10 nucleotides matching TRBD2. Germline V gene sequence: CDR1 SGHTA, CDR2 FQGNSA. This CDR3 is built from 15 residues. The junction had 2 bases not matched to a gene; V was cut back by 2 bases and J by 4 bases. CDR3 in amino acids: CASSLMGLAYNEQFF. The CDR3 nucleotides are TGTGCCAGCAGCTTAATGGGACTAGCGTACAATGAGCAGTTCTTC.

V gene TRBV6-6 combines with J gene TRBJ2-7, with TRBD2 identical over 7 bases. This CDR3 is 14 amino acids long. Germline assignment: CDR1 MNHNY and CDR2 SVGAGI (reference sequence). V lost 2 bases and J lost 8; bases outside the gene matches: 9. The CDR3 sequence: CASSYGTSDPKQYF. The CDR3 nucleotides are TGTGCCAGCAGTTACGGTACTAGCGACCCAAAGCAGTACTTC.

The V and J genes are TRBV19 and TRBJ2-1, with D maybe TRBD1 (5 bases). Trimming removed 5 bases from V and 7 bases from J, with 18 bases in between. From germline, CDR1 is LNHDA and CDR2 SQIVND (reference sequence). The CDR3 consists of 15 residues. The CDR3 DNA reads as TGTGCCAGTAGTGGGGCGCGGAAAGTGCAGAATGAGCAGTTCTTC. Translating it yields CASSGARKVQNEQFF.

This rearrangement joins TRBV20-1 to TRBJ2-1, with 11 bases identical to TRBD2. Germline values: CDR1 DFQATT, CDR2 SNEGSKA (reference sequence). This CDR3 has 16 residues. With V trimmed by 5 bases and J by 5 bases, 11 bases remained unmatched. CDR3 loop: CSAREGLAAYNNEQFF. The DNA for the CDR3 is TGCAGTGCTCGTGAGGGACTAGCGGCATATAACAATGAGCAGTTCTTC.

V is TRBV9 and J is TRBJ1-2, with a tentative D call TRBD1 (6 bases). This CDR3 is 13 amino acids long. Between the trimmed V and J ends, which lost 3 bases and 8 bases, there was a span of 14 bases. Germline assignment: CDR1 SGDLS and CDR2 YYNGEE. CDR3 sequence (DNA): TGTGCCAGCAGCGGGGACCAGGGGCCAGGCTACACCTTC. It specifies CASSGDQGPGYTF.

This chain links TRBV29-1 with TRBJ2-2; 10 bases agree with TRBD2. With V trimmed by 1 base and J by 6 bases, 5 bases remained unmatched. CDR1 is SQVTM and CDR2 is ANQGSEA in the germline V gene. The CDR3 totals 15 residues. The CDR3 DNA reads TGCAGCGTTGAAGTAGGCAGCGGGAGGGCCGGGGAGCTGTTTTTT. Translated: CSVEVGSGRAGELFF.

The chain links TRBV2 to TRBJ2-7, with a tentative D call TRBD1 (5 bases). Trimming took off 6 bases at V and 2 bases at J, with 8 bases between the two ends. The CDR3 is 12 residues long. The V gene's germline CDR1 is SNHLY and CDR2 FYNNEI. This CDR3 reads CASRVQAYEQYF. DNA of the CDR3: TGTGCCAGCAGGGTACAGGCCTACGAGCAGTACTTC.

V gene TRBV7-2 combines with J gene TRBJ2-1, with 7 bases that match TRBD1. Germline trimming cut 2 bases from V and 4 bases from J; bases unmatched to any gene: 5. Per germline, CDR1 SGHTA and CDR2 FQGNSA. CDR3 length: 15 residues. The CDR3: CASSLPRGLYNEQFF. The CDR3 region has the DNA TGTGCCAGCAGCTTACCTAGGGGGCTTTACAATGAGCAGTTCTTC.

CDR3 in DNA: TGTGCCAGCAGCTCCCCTCCCTACAATGAGCAGTTCTTC. It translates to CASSSPPYNEQFF. This chain uses TRBV7-2 with TRBJ2-1; D remains ambiguous. Germline V gives CDR1 SGHTA, CDR2 FQGNSA. The length of the CDR3 is 13 residues. V was shortened by 4 bases and J by 2 bases, with 6 bases between the two germline ends.

This clone was recorded a few times. The chain carries TRBV19 and TRBJ2-7; 9 bases agree with TRBD1. CDR1 and CDR2 (germline): LNHDA, SQIVND (reference sequence). V lost 6 bases, J lost 0 bases, and 9 bases stayed unmatched. The CDR3 runs 16 residues. Here the CDR3 reads CASSPTGGKSSYEQYF. CDR3 DNA sequence: TGTGCCAGTAGCCCGACAGGGGGAAAAAGCTCCTACGAGCAGTACTTC.

This clone was seen more than once but under ten times. The chain links TRBV3-1 (or the pseudogene TRBV3-2) to TRBJ2-3; TRBD2 matches 8 bases. This CDR3 comprises 16 residues. V shed 5 bases and J 5 bases; nucleotides not matched to a gene: 12. Germline CDR1 reads LGHDT; CDR2 reads YNNKEL (reference sequence). DNA for the CDR3: TGTGCCAGCAGCTACTTAGCGGGGCCTTCGGTAGATACGCAGTATTTT. This translates into CASSYLAGPSVDTQYF.

The rearrangement uses TRBV7-2 and TRBJ1-4; no reliable D call. CDR3 length: 14 amino acids. Germline CDR1 SGHTA, CDR2 FQGNSA. V was trimmed by 3 bases and J by 8 bases, leaving 13 bases between them. CDR3 in DNA: TGTGCCAGCAGCTTGATAAGGAGTCGAGAAAAACTGTTTTTT. It is translated as CASSLIRSREKLFF. The full variable domain, in which reference TRBV7-2 and TRBJ1-4 provide the parts outside the CDR3, is GAGVSQSPSNKVTEKGKDVELRCDPISGHTALYWYRQSLGQGLEFLIYFQGNSAPDKSGLPSDRFSAERTGGSVSTLTIQRTQQEDSAVYLCASSLIRSREKLFFGSGTQLSVL.

This chain uses TRBV19 with TRBJ1-4, with D possibly matching TRBD1 (6 bases). Germline CDR1 LNHDA, CDR2 SQIVND (reference sequence). Trimming shortened V by 5 bases and J by 6 bases, and 13 bases separated the two germline ends. This CDR3 is 14 amino acids long. For the CDR3, the DNA is TGTGCCAGTAGTCCCCGGGACACATATGAAAAACTGTTTTTT. Translating gives CASSPRDTYEKLFF.

This chain uses TRBV7-2 with TRBJ1-1; unclear D gene. CDR1 and CDR2 from the germline V gene are SGHTA and FQGNSA. CDR3 length equals 12 residues. Trimming left V 0 bases short and J 7 bases short, with 6 bases between. In nucleotides, the CDR3 is TGTGCCAGCAGCTTAGCGAGGAATGAAGCTTTCTTT. It specifies CASSLARNEAFF.

This chain joins TRBV6-5 and TRBJ1-2, with D possibly being TRBD1 (6 bases). V was pared by 6 bases and J by 4 bases, with 9 bases between. This CDR3 spans 12 amino acids. Germline V CDR1 and CDR2: MNHEY, SVGAGI. The DNA for the CDR3 is TGTGCCAGCAGCCCGACAGGCTATGGCTACACCTTC. This translates into CASSPTGYGYTF.